One TCR beta chain is described in this entry. PCR used 60 Vbeta primers and 13 Jbeta primers. TCRdb's table, derived via immunoSEQ multiplex PCR, lists solely in-frame clones and lacks some. The sample comprises 99,000 or so clones, roughly 80% of which are singletons, and over 6.5% rests with the top ten. This sample stems from a study of cytomegalovirus exposure and HLA in healthy donors. Deletions cut 1 base from V and 4 bases from J, with 13 bases between. The CDR3 length is 15 residues. Per the germline V gene, CDR1 is SGHRS and CDR2 is YFSETQ. This sequence originates from a woman in her thirties or forties in good health and CMV-seropositive. The sequencing input was PBMCs. The chain joins TRBV5-1 to TRBJ2-3; D gene ambiguous. The CDR3 sequence: CASSLILDSSDTQYF. The CDR3 nucleotides are TGCGCCAGCAGCTTGATCCTCGACTCCTCAGATACGCAGTATTTT. Together with reference TRBV5-1 and TRBJ2-3, the CDR3 gives the full variable domain: KAGVTQTPRYLIKTRGQQVTLSCSPISGHRSVSWYQQTPGQGLQFLFEYFSETQRNKGNFPGRFSGRQFSNSRSEMNVSTLELGDSALYLCASSLILDSSDTQYFGPGTRLTVL.